A selection of T cell receptor beta chains follows, all from one sample in a study of control samples from healthy donors and cancer patients. Here immunoSEQ multiplex PCR was the method, and the copy in TCRdb shows in-frame clones only, minus some. The table has around 100,000 clones, roughly 91% seen once. The sample taken for sequencing was PBMCs. The receptors stem from a man in his fifties or sixties with lung cancer. Each CDR3 is given with its conserved first and last residue. The D gene is left open where the match is weak. Clone sizes are given selectively: once, few, many, or a class where the clone is expanded.

J | size | V | D | DNA | CDR3
TRBJ1-4 | . | TRBV20-1 | . | TGCAGTGCTAGTTTACAGGGTCGCACTAATGAAAAACTGTTTTTT | CSASLQGRTNEKLFF
TRBJ1-2 | once | TRBV7-9 | . | TGTGCCAGCAGCTTAGCAGAGAAGCATGGCTACACCTTC | CASSLAEKHGYTF
TRBJ2-5 | few | TRBV4-1 | . | TGCGCCAGCAGCCAAGACCCCAGTCACGAGACCCAGTACTTC | CASSQDPSHETQYF
TRBJ2-6 | . | TRBV20-1 | . | TGCAGTGCTAGTTCTGGGGCTGGGGCCAACGTCCTGACTTTC | CSASSGAGANVLTF
TRBJ2-3 | few | TRBV24-1 | TRBD2 | TGTGCCACCAGTGATTCTAGCGGGGGCACAGATACGCAGTATTTT | CATSDSSGGTDTQYF
TRBJ2-3 | . | TRBV10-3 | . | TGTGCCATCAGTGTAAGGGGGGGGGAGGATACGCAGTATTTT | CAISVRGGEDTQYF
TRBJ2-7 | . | TRBV30 | . | TGTGCCTGGAGTGTCGACAGCGAATACGAGCAGTACTTC | CAWSVDSEYEQYF
TRBJ2-4 | . | TRBV4-2 | . | TGTGCCAGCAGCCAAGATTTGGCAGGGAAAAACATTCAGTACTTC | CASSQDLAGKNIQYF
TRBJ2-7 | . | TRBV7-8 | . | TGTGCCAGCAGCTTATGGGGGGAGAGCTCCTACGAGCAGTACTTC | CASSLWGESSYEQYF
TRBJ2-5 | . | TRBV2 | . | TGTGCCACCAAACAGGAAGAGACCCAGTACTTC | CATKQEETQYF
TRBJ2-7 | . | TRBV14 | . | TGTGCCAGCAGCCACTCCTACGAGCAGTACTTC | CASSHSYEQYF
TRBJ2-1 | . | TRBV12-5 | . | TGTGCTAGTGGTTTTACCATCGAGAAGGAGTCCTACAATGAGCAGTTCTTC | CASGFTIEKESYNEQFF
TRBJ2-7 | . | TRBV7-8 | TRBD1 | TGTGCCAGCAGCAAACCTCCCGGACAGGAGGACGAGCAGTACTTC | CASSKPPGQEDEQYF
TRBJ1-2 | . | TRBV6-6 | . | TGTGCCAGCGGAGATACTAACTATGGCTACACCTTC | CASGDTNYGYTF
TRBJ1-1 | few | TRBV7-2 | . | TGTGCCAGCAGCTCGCAAGGGCGGGGTAGTCACACTGAAGCTTTCTTT | CASSSQGRGSHTEAFF
TRBJ1-2 | . | TRBV3-1/TRBV3-2 | . | TGTGCCAGCAGCTCCTCAGGGTATGGCTACACCTTC | CASSSSGYGYTF
TRBJ2-1 | . | TRBV5-6 | . | TGTGCCAGCAGCTTTCTAGGACCGCAATACAATGAGCAGTTCTTC | CASSFLGPQYNEQFF
TRBJ2-2 | . | TRBV10-2 | TRBD1 | TGCGCCAGCAGTAGGCAGGGGGCGGGCACCGGGGAGCTGTTTTTT | CASSRQGAGTGELFF
TRBJ2-1 | . | TRBV10-2 | . | TGCGCCAGCGAGAGGGGGAATGAGCAGTTCTTC | CASERGNEQFF
TRBJ1-1 | . | TRBV2 | . | TGTGCCAGCCGCAAACTAACAGATTTAAGCACTGAAGCTTTCTTT | CASRKLTDLSTEAFF
TRBJ1-4 | . | TRBV5-5 | . | TGTGCCAGCAGCCGGGACGGACCTTCTACAACTAATGAAAAACTGTTTTTT | CASSRDGPSTTNEKLFF
TRBJ1-2 | . | TRBV5-1 | . | TGCGCCAGCAGCTTGGGAGGGAGAGAGAAAAACTATGGCTACACCTTC | CASSLGGREKNYGYTF
TRBJ2-1 | few | TRBV10-1 | . | TGCGCCAGCAGTGTAAGGGGGGCCAATGAGCAGTTCTTC | CASSVRGANEQFF
TRBJ2-6 | . | TRBV3-1/TRBV3-2 | TRBD1 | TGTGCCAGCAGCCCTCATCAGGGGGCGGGCGGGGCCAACGTCCTGACTTTC | CASSPHQGAGGANVLTF
TRBJ1-5 | . | TRBV19 | . | TGTGCCAGTAGTATAGTTGCGAGTTCTAATCAGCCCCAGCATTTT | CASSIVASSNQPQHF
TRBJ2-1 | . | TRBV27 | TRBD2 | TGTGCCAGCAGTTCCTTGGCGGGGGGACAAACAATGAAGCAGTTCTTC | CASSSLAGGQTMKQFF
TRBJ2-2 | . | TRBV24-1 | TRBD1 | TGTGCCACCACCCGACAGGGAAACGGGGAGCTGTTTTTT | CATTRQGNGELFF
TRBJ1-1 | . | TRBV7-3 | TRBD1 | TGTGCCAGCAGCTCAGACAGGGGTAGCACTGAAGCTTTCTTT | CASSSDRGSTEAFF
TRBJ1-6 | . | TRBV11-2 | . | TGTGCCAGCAGCTTAGATGGGATGGTTTGGAAACATTCACCCCTCCACTTT | CASSLDGMVWKHSPLHF
TRBJ1-4 | . | TRBV2 | . | TGTGCCAGCAGTCCGGGCACCGCTAATGAAAAACTGTTTTTT | CASSPGTANEKLFF
TRBJ1-2 | once | TRBV30 | . | TGTGCCTGGAGCGACAGATTACTCGCCTTC | CAWSDRLLAF
TRBJ2-2 | . | TRBV29-1 | . | TGCAGCGTTGTCGTCCATTCGAACACCGGGGAGCTGTTTTTT | CSVVVHSNTGELFF
TRBJ1-3 | . | TRBV19 | . | TGTGCCAGTAGTCGGGGACCCTTCTCTGGAAACACCATATATTTT | CASSRGPFSGNTIYF
TRBJ1-2 | . | TRBV7-9 | . | TGTGCCAGCAGCTTAGTTGGGGGGCCTGACTATGGCTACACCTTC | CASSLVGGPDYGYTF
TRBJ1-2 | . | TRBV10-3 | . | TGTGCCATCAGTGACAGGGCGAACTATGGCTACACCTTC | CAISDRANYGYTF
TRBJ1-1 | once | TRBV9 | . | TGTGCCAGCAGCGTGTCATCGAACACTGAAGCTTTCTTT | CASSVSSNTEAFF
TRBJ2-3 | . | TRBV29-1 | . | TGCAGCGTTGAAGAAGGGACAGATACGCAGTATTTT | CSVEEGTDTQYF
TRBJ1-5 | once | TRBV6-6 | . | TGTGCCAGCAGTTCCTACGTTCTGCCCCAGCATTTT | CASSSYVLPQHF
TRBJ2-1 | . | TRBV27 | TRBD1 | TGTGCCAGCAGTTTGGGGACAGCCTCTGTCAATGAGCAGTTCTTC | CASSLGTASVNEQFF
TRBJ1-4 | . | TRBV6-5 | . | TGTGCCAGCAGTTACAGAGGGGCTCCTAATGAAAAACTGTTTTTT | CASSYRGAPNEKLFF